This is a list of T cell receptor beta chains from one sample in a study of blood T cell repertoires in COVID-19. The method was immunoSEQ multiplex PCR; TCRdb's version includes in-frame clones alone and lacks a portion of them. This sample has tens of thousands of clones, with approximately 80% found just once. Material: peripheral blood. The source of these receptors is a woman in her 70s with acute or convalescent COVID-19. Both conserved end residues are part of each CDR3. Fields, in order: J gene, V gene, clone size, D gene, CDR3 length, CDR3 DNA, CDR3 protein. D genes are given only for firm matches. Clone size is shown for a subset of rows, as once, few, many or a class of expanded clone.

>TRBJ1-1|TRBV7-9|-|TRBD1|14
TGTGCCAGCACCTCGTTGACAGGGAGGATGGAAGCTTTCTTT
CASTSLTGRMEAFF
>TRBJ1-2|TRBV5-1|few|-|13
TGCGCCAGCAGCATGGACCTAAGCTATGGCTACACCTTC
CASSMDLSYGYTF
>TRBJ2-1|TRBV7-2|-|-|18
TGTGCCAGCAGCTTATATAACAACAGCGGCAGCTCCTACAATGAGCAGTTCTTC
CASSLYNNSGSSYNEQFF
>TRBJ1-1|TRBV29-1|-|-|13
TGCAGCGTTATGTTTCTGCAAGGACAGAAAACTTTCTTT
CSVMFLQGQKTFF
>TRBJ1-1|TRBV7-8|-|-|14
TGTGCCAGCAGCTTAGCGGGGGCGGTCACTGAAGCTTTCTTT
CASSLAGAVTEAFF
>TRBJ2-1|TRBV28|-|-|13
TGTGCCAGCAGTTTATTTGTACAGAATGAGCAGTTCTTC
CASSLFVQNEQFF
>TRBJ2-2|TRBV5-6|-|TRBD2|16
TGTGCCAGCAGCTTGGTCACTAGCGGGGTGGCCGGGGAGCTGTTTTTT
CASSLVTSGVAGELFF
>TRBJ2-4|TRBV7-2|-|-|17
TGTGCCAGCAGCCGCTCGGCATCATTGAGGCCGGGAAACATTCAGTACTTC
CASSRSASLRPGNIQYF
>TRBJ1-2|TRBV6-5|-|-|14
TGTGCCAGCAGTTACTCGAGCGGGATCTATGGCTACACCTTC
CASSYSSGIYGYTF
>TRBJ2-5|TRBV5-1|-|-|14
TGCGCCAGCAGCTCCTACCGCCCTGAAGAGACCCAGTACTTC
CASSSYRPEETQYF
>TRBJ1-1|TRBV7-2|-|-|14
TGTGCCAGCAGCAACCCACAGGGAGCAACTGAAGCTTTCTTT
CASSNPQGATEAFF
>TRBJ2-6|TRBV19|-|TRBD1|18
TGTGCCAGTAGGAGGACAGGGACCTTTCCACCTGGGGCCAACGTCCTGACTTTC
CASRRTGTFPPGANVLTF
>TRBJ1-5|TRBV4-1|once|-|15
TGCGCCAGCAGCCGAGACGACAATAGCAATCAGCCCCAGCATTTT
CASSRDDNSNQPQHF
>TRBJ2-3|TRBV7-2|-|-|13
TGTGCCAGTGGGGGGGGCCGACGGGATACGCAGTATTTT
CASGGGRRDTQYF
>TRBJ2-5|TRBV25-1|-|-|14
TGTGCCAGCAGTGAATACAGGGGTAGAGAGACCCAGTACTTC
CASSEYRGRETQYF
>TRBJ2-7|TRBV5-6|-|TRBD2|16
TGTGCCAGCAGCCTTTTGGGAGGGACGGAAGACTACGAGCAGTACTTC
CASSLLGGTEDYEQYF
>TRBJ2-5|TRBV5-1|-|-|11
TGCGCCAGCAGCTTACAGGAGACCCAGTACTTC
CASSLQETQYF
>TRBJ1-1|TRBV6-6|-|TRBD1|15
TGTGCCAGCAGTCAGCCAGACAGGGCGAACACTGAAGCTTTCTTT
CASSQPDRANTEAFF
>TRBJ1-5|TRBV6-2/TRBV6-3|-|-|14
TGTGCCAGCAGTACAGGGATTTCTAATCAGCCCCAGCATTTT
CASSTGISNQPQHF
>TRBJ2-1|TRBV9|-|TRBD2|15
TGTGCCAGCAGAGCAGCGGGAAGCTCCTACAATGAGCAGTTCTTC
CASRAAGSSYNEQFF
>TRBJ2-3|TRBV2|-|TRBD2|17
TGTGCCAGCAGTGGGCGGGCTAGCGGGGGGCCCACAGATACGCAGTATTTT
CASSGRASGGPTDTQYF
>TRBJ1-3|TRBV7-8|-|TRBD1|16
TGTGCCAGCAGTTCCAACAGGGGAAGGCCTGGAAACACCATATATTTT
CASSSNRGRPGNTIYF
>TRBJ1-3|TRBV7-6|-|TRBD1|16
TGTGCCAGCAGCTCCTACGCAGGGGGCTCTGGAAACACCATATATTTT
CASSSYAGGSGNTIYF
>TRBJ1-1|TRBV5-8|-|-|13
TGTGCCAGCAGCTTTCCTGAGTACACTGAAGCTTTCTTT
CASSFPEYTEAFF
>TRBJ2-3|TRBV6-2/TRBV6-3|-|-|16
TGTGCCAGCAGTCTTAACTCCTACCGGGGCACAGATACGCAGTATTTT
CASSLNSYRGTDTQYF
>TRBJ1-1|TRBV3-1/TRBV3-2|-|-|14
TGTGCCAGCAGCCAGGGAGGGGGGATCACTGAAGCTTTCTTT
CASSQGGGITEAFF
>TRBJ1-1|TRBV5-4|-|TRBD1|15
TGTGCCAGCAGCTCTGACAGGGTCCGGGACACTGAAGCTTTCTTT
CASSSDRVRDTEAFF
>TRBJ1-3|TRBV7-6|-|TRBD1|14
TGTGCCAGCCAGGGGGGCCTCTCTGGAAACACCATATATTTT
CASQGGLSGNTIYF
>TRBJ2-3|TRBV7-2|-|TRBD2|13
TGTGCCAGCAGCTTAGCGCGGGGGGATACGCAGTATTTT
CASSLARGDTQYF
>TRBJ2-7|TRBV13|-|-|13
TGTGCCAGCAGCCCCGGGACTGACTACGAGCAGTACTTC
CASSPGTDYEQYF
>TRBJ1-6|TRBV2|-|-|16
TGTGCCACCACGGGGAGAACGGCGGCCTATAATTCACCCCTCCACTTT
CATTGRTAAYNSPLHF
>TRBJ1-3|TRBV7-6|-|-|17
TGTGCCAGCAGCACAGCGGGACCGGGACCCTCTGGAAACACCATATATTTT
CASSTAGPGPSGNTIYF
>TRBJ1-2|TRBV14|-|-|14
TGTGCCAGCAGCCAAGTTTCTGCGGACTATGGCTACACCTTC
CASSQVSADYGYTF
>TRBJ2-3|TRBV10-3|few|TRBD2|14
TGTGCCATCAGTCGCGTCGGGAGGGCAGATACGCAGTATTTT
CAISRVGRADTQYF
>TRBJ1-1|TRBV7-2|once|-|13
TGTGCCAGCAGCCCTGTATCGGGCACTGAAGCTTTCTTT
CASSPVSGTEAFF
>TRBJ2-5|TRBV10-1|-|TRBD2|16
TGCGCCAGCAACCTAGCGGGGGACGTAATTGGAGAGACCCAGTACTTC
CASNLAGDVIGETQYF
>TRBJ1-3|TRBV4-1|-|TRBD1|18
TGCGCCAGCAGCCAAGTCGGACAGGGGGACCGCTCTGGAAACACCATATATTTT
CASSQVGQGDRSGNTIYF
>TRBJ2-3|TRBV4-2|-|TRBD2|17
TGTGCCAGCAGCCAATGGAGACTAGCGGGCAACACAGATACGCAGTATTTT
CASSQWRLAGNTDTQYF
>TRBJ2-3|TRBV5-1|once|TRBD2|14
TGCGCCAGCAGTCAGCGGGGGGCGGTGTATACGCAGTATTTT
CASSQRGAVYTQYF
>TRBJ2-1|TRBV19|-|-|12
TGTGCCAGTAGTCCCGTTAACAATGAGCAGTTCTTC
CASSPVNNEQFF
>TRBJ1-5|TRBV7-2|few|-|16
TGTGCCAGCAGCCAACACTCCTCGGGGGGCAATCAGCCCCAGCATTTT
CASSQHSSGGNQPQHF
>TRBJ2-1|TRBV12-3/TRBV12-4|-|-|13
TGTGCCAGCAGTTTGGGCTCGTACAATGAGCAGTTCTTC
CASSLGSYNEQFF
>TRBJ2-7|TRBV27|-|TRBD1|15
TGTGCCAGCAGTTCCCACCGGGACAGGGTATACGAGCAGTACTTC
CASSSHRDRVYEQYF